The 5 T cell receptor beta chains presented below share a single source sample, sequenced in a study of blood T cell repertoires in COVID-19. Clones were read by immunoSEQ multiplex PCR, and TCRdb kept only the in-frame ones, dropping some. The table shows fewer than 30,000 clones, with roughly 86% occurring only once. The sample consisted of peripheral blood. These receptors were collected from a man aged 45-65 years with active COVID-19.

The chain combines TRBV28 with TRBJ2-1; D not resolved. The germline V and J ends were trimmed by 5 bases and 1 base, with 15 bases remaining between them. The CDR3 runs 16 residues. Germline assignment: CDR1 MDHEN and CDR2 SYDVKM. The CDR3 nucleotides are TGTGCCAGCAGTGCCTTGGCTTGGGCTTCCTACAATGAGCAGTTCTTC. Translating it yields CASSALAWASYNEQFF.

The genes are TRBV30 and TRBJ2-7; 9 bases are shared with TRBD2. There are 14 residues in the CDR3. With V trimmed by 1 base and J by 6 bases, 7 bases remained unmatched. Germline V gene data show CDR1 as GTSNPN and CDR2 as SVGIG (reference sequence). CDR3 sequence (DNA): TGTGCCTGGAGTGATCTTAGCGGGAGAGGCGAGCAGTACTTC. This gives the protein CAWSDLSGRGEQYF.

This chain joins TRBV7-3 and TRBJ2-7; maybe TRBD1 (6 bases). The CDR3 totals 12 residues. The germline gives CDR1 SGHTA, CDR2 FQGTGA. The ends were cut back, 2 bases at V and 6 bases at J, with 8 bases in the middle. This CDR3 reads CASSLGRGEQYF. The DNA for the CDR3 is TGTGCCAGCAGCTTAGGCAGGGGCGAGCAGTACTTC. Drawing the rest from reference TRBV7-3 and TRBJ2-7, the complete variable domain is GAGVSQTPSNKVTEKGKYVELRCDPISGHTALYWYRQSLGQGPEFLIYFQGTGAADDSGLPNDRFFAVRPEGSVSTLKIQRTERGDSAVYLCASSLGRGEQYFGPGTRLTVT.

The chain is built from TRBV6-5 and TRBJ1-5; D remains ambiguous. This CDR3 has 15 amino acids. The germline V and J ends were trimmed by 5 bases and 1 base, with 12 bases remaining between them. Per the germline V gene, CDR1 is MNHEY and CDR2 is SVGAGI. CDR3 amino acids: CASSPEIASNQPQHF. Written as DNA, the CDR3 is TGTGCCAGCAGTCCTGAGATCGCGAGCAATCAGCCCCAGCATTTT.

DNA of the CDR3: TGTGCCAGTCGTCAGACAGGGTATGATGAGCAGTTCTTC. Its translation: CASRQTGYDEQFF. The chain employs TRBV19 and TRBJ2-1; TRBD1 agrees at 7 bases. CDR3 length equals 13 residues. Germline V gene sequence: CDR1 LNHDA, CDR2 SQIVND (reference sequence). Losses at the gene ends were 8 bases for V and 8 bases for J; bases not matched to a gene: 9.